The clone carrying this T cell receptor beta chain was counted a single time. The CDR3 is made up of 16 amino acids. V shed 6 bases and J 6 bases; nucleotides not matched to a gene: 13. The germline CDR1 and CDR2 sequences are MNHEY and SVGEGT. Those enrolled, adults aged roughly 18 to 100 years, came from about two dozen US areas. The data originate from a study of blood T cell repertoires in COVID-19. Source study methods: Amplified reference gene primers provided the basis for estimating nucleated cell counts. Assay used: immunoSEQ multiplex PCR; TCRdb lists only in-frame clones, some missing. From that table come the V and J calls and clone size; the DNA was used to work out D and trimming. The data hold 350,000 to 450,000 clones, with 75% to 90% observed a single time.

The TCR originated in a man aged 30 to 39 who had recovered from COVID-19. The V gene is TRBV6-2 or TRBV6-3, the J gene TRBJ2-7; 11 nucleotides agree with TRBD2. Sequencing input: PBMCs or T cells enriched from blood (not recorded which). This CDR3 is CASSSPGTSGGGEQYF. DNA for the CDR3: TGTGCCAGCAGCTCCCCTGGGACTAGCGGAGGGGGCGAGCAGTACTTC.